The 27 T cell receptor beta chains below all came from one sample that was sequenced in a study of post-analysis software for immune sequencing data. No antigens are known for them. The authors incorporated unique molecular identifiers into the TCR beta cDNA libraries. TCRdb re-derived calls from the PCR reads in MiXCR, one entry per CDR3 protein. The table includes fewer than 850,000 distinct CDR3 sequences, 30% detected once. General study points: Five TRBV segments, TRBV5-6, TRBV5-1 and TRBV20-1 among them, were found more frequent in patients than controls.

The sequencing sample was made of blood. These receptors all stem from a girl aged 5-17 years with multiple sclerosis.

This clonotype was counted a few times. This chain connects TRBV28 to TRBJ2-7; D is ambiguous. CDR3 length: 16 residues. Looked up from germline, CDR1 is MDHEN and CDR2 is SYDVKM. Trimming shortened V by 6 bases and J by 3 bases, and 21 bases separated the two germline ends. CDR3 loop: CASSLSGAQIVYEQYF. The CDR3 nucleotides read TGTGCCAGCAGCCTTTCGGGCGCGCAGATTGTCTACGAGCAGTACTTC.

As to this clonotype: This could be a read error, since a much larger clone is one nucleotide away. The chain has TRBV7-2 and TRBJ1-2; 7 bases map to TRBD1. The CDR3 contains 14 residues. Germline V CDR1 and CDR2: SGHTA, FQGNSA. The ends lost 11 bases at V and 0 bases at J; junction bases unmatched: 9. The CDR3 spells CAGGRQGTNYGYTF. The CDR3 DNA is TGTGCCGGTGGCCGACAGGGTACTAACTATGGCTACACCTTC.

V is TRBV6-1 and J is TRBJ2-5, with unresolved D. The better agreement between TRBJ2-7 and the DNA end casts doubt on the J call. This CDR3 has 11 residues. The V gene's germline CDR1 is MNHNS and CDR2 SASEGT. The CDR3: CASSGYYEQYF. The CDR3 DNA reads as TGTGCCAGCAGTGGATATTACGAGCAGTACTTC.

This clonotype was detected only a few times. The V gene is TRBV2, the J gene TRBJ2-1; D gene ambiguous. The ends were cut back, 7 bases at V and 6 bases at J, with 7 bases in the middle. From germline, CDR1 is SNHLY and CDR2 FYNNEI. The length of the CDR3 is 11 residues. The CDR3 DNA sequence: TGTGCCAGCACCTTGGTCAATGAGCAGTTCTTC. Its protein product is CASTLVNEQFF.

Here the CDR3 DNA reads TGTGCCAGCAGCCCCGGGAGTGTCTCCTCCTACGAGCAGTACTTC. Protein product: CASSPGSVSSYEQYF. The rearrangement joins TRBV6-6 to TRBJ2-7; possible D gene TRBD2, 6 bases. Trimming shortened V by 6 bases and J by 0 bases, and 15 bases separated the two germline ends. The CDR3 extends over 15 amino acids. Germline lookup yields CDR1 MNHNY and CDR2 SVGAGI (reference sequence).

V gene TRBV20-1 combines with J gene TRBJ2-3; no firm D call. This CDR3 is 12 amino acids long. Germline V gene data show CDR1 as DFQATT and CDR2 as SNEGSKA (reference sequence). Trimming left V 0 bases short and J 14 bases short, with 15 bases between. CDR3 region: CSARDALSYRYF. CDR3 sequence (DNA): TGCAGTGCTAGAGACGCCCTTAGTTATCGGTATTTT.

This clonotype was picked up a small number of times. This chain uses TRBV2 with TRBJ2-5, with TRBD2 matching 7 bases. The CDR3 contains 16 residues. The V segment lost 3 bases and the J segment 0 bases; nucleotides outside the gene matches: 7. Germline V gene sequence: CDR1 SNHLY, CDR2 FYNNEI. The CDR3: CASSDLVGRDQETQYF. DNA for the CDR3: TGTGCCAGCAGTGATCTGGTTGGGAGGGACCAAGAGACCCAGTACTTC.

There are a few counts of this clonotype. The V gene is TRBV28, the J gene TRBJ2-1, with 13 positions matching TRBD2. The length of the CDR3 is 15 residues. The V segment lost 6 bases and the J segment 6 bases; nucleotides outside the gene matches: 5. Germline V CDR1 and CDR2: MDHEN, SYDVKM. CDR3 sequence: CASRSGLAGVNEQFF. The CDR3 nucleotides are TGTGCCAGCAGAAGCGGACTAGCGGGAGTCAATGAGCAGTTCTTC.

This clonotype was found a few times. J is TRBJ2-7 and V is TRBV28, with D tentatively TRBD2 (6 bases). V lost 10 bases to trimming and J lost 7 bases, with 29 bases between them. Germline assignment: CDR1 MDHEN and CDR2 SYDVKM. The CDR3 extends over 16 amino acids. The CDR3 loop reads CATRGGGSYLPNEQYF. The CDR3 coding sequence is TGTGCCACAAGGGGTGGGGGGAGTTATTTGCCCAATGAGCAGTACTTC.

The V call is TRBV20-1, the J call TRBJ2-2; D possibly matches TRBD1 or TRBD2 (5 bases each). Germline CDR1 DFQATT, CDR2 SNEGSKA (reference sequence). Trimming left V 6 bases short and J 3 bases short, with 20 bases between. The CDR3 is made up of 16 amino acids. The CDR3 region is CSAKEKGTRDTGELFF. In DNA form, the CDR3 reads TGCAGTGCCAAAGAAAAAGGGACGAGGGACACCGGGGAGCTGTTTTTT.

Concerning this clonotype itself: A much larger clone is a single base away; this may be a read error. The chain uses TRBV5-1 and TRBJ2-3; tentatively, D is TRBD2 (6 bases). V lost 9 bases, J lost 3 bases, and 17 bases lay in between. The CDR3 is 14 residues long. The germline V gene has CDR1 SGHRS and CDR2 YFSETQ. This CDR3 is CANSLGGRTDTQYF. The CDR3 region has the DNA TGCGCCAACAGTCTGGGGGGACGTACAGATACGCAGTATTTT.

This sequence joins TRBV7-9 and TRBJ1-5; 7 bases align to TRBD1. Germline V CDR1 and CDR2: SEHNR, FQNEAQ (reference sequence). V was pared by 3 bases and J by 7 bases, with 9 bases of the junction left unmatched. This CDR3 is built from 15 residues. In DNA form, the CDR3 reads TGTGCCAGCAGCTTCACAGGGGTCTCCGGGCAGCCCCAGCATTTT. Protein sequence: CASSFTGVSGQPQHF.

For this clonotype: This CDR3 is missing its conserved last phenylalanine or tryptophan, likely due to a read error. The V call is TRBV7-2, the J call TRBJ2-7, with D unclear. The CDR3 covers 15 residues. The V gene's germline CDR1 is SGHTA and CDR2 FQGNSA. The V end lost 9 bases, the J end lost 4 bases, and 22 bases lay between the germline ends. The CDR3 protein is CASSPTSDLVYEQYL. CDR3 DNA: TGTGCCAGTAGTCCCACGTCGGACCTCGTTTACGAGCAGTACTTA.

This clonotype was observed a few times. For the CDR3, the DNA is TGCGCCAGCAGCCAATTAGGTCAGGGGGAAGAGACCCAGTACTTC. This gives the protein CASSQLGQGEETQYF. The chain combines TRBV4-3 with TRBJ2-5; 7 nucleotides align to TRBD1. The V gene's germline CDR1 is LGHNA and CDR2 YSLEER. CDR3 size: 15 residues. With 2 bases clipped from V and 3 bases from J, the junction kept 6 bases outside the gene matches.

The rearrangement links TRBV7-9 to TRBJ1-1; no clear D. This CDR3 comprises 12 residues. V lost 3 bases, J lost 3 bases, and 5 bases lay in between. CDR1 and CDR2 (germline): SEHNR, FQNEAQ (reference sequence). The CDR3 bases are TGTGCCAGCAGCTTTGATTACACTGAAGCTTTCTTT. Encoded protein: CASSFDYTEAFF.

This clonotype was detected only a few times. At one boundary the junction diverges from the germline segment, which might be a read error. CDR3 DNA: TGCGCCAGCAGTCCTAGCGGGAGGTTGGATACACAGTATTTT. As protein: CASSPSGRLDTQYF. This chain joins TRBV10-1 and TRBJ2-3; the match to TRBD2 covers 11 bases. The CDR3 length is 14 residues. The V gene's germline CDR1 is WNHNN and CDR2 SYGVQD (reference sequence).

This clonotype was detected only a few times. The chain joins TRBV10-3 to TRBJ2-7; 8 positions agree with TRBD1. The CDR3 sequence is 14 residues long. V was pared by 5 bases and J by 6 bases, with 9 bases of the junction left unmatched. From germline, CDR1 is ENHRY and CDR2 SYGVKD. Here the CDR3 reads CAISLDRARGEQYF. The CDR3 DNA is TGTGCCATCAGTTTGGACAGGGCGAGAGGCGAGCAGTACTTC.

In its sample, this clonotype was seen many times. The gene calls are TRBV20-1 and TRBJ1-2; TRBD1 matches 8 bases. Germline V gives CDR1 DFQATT, CDR2 SNEGSKA (reference sequence). This CDR3 is 13 amino acids long. The V and J ends lost 6 bases and 7 bases, in that order; junction bases with no gene match: 10. The CDR3 bases are TGCAGTGCAACAAGACAGGGGCGGCCTGGCTACACCTTC. It translates to CSATRQGRPGYTF.

The J gene is TRBJ2-5, the V gene TRBV20-1; the D gene is possibly TRBD1 (5 bases). Trimming left V 1 base short and J 0 bases short, with 9 bases between. Germline V CDR1 and CDR2: DFQATT, SNEGSKA (reference sequence). The CDR3 runs to 14 residues. For the CDR3, the DNA is TGCAGTGCTAGAGGAACGACAGACCAAGAGACCCAGTACTTC. Encoded protein: CSARGTTDQETQYF.

The chain carries TRBV7-2 and TRBJ2-1, with 7 bases aligning to TRBD2. Unmatched junction bases numbered 8, after V lost 0 bases and J lost 6 bases. Germline V gene sequence: CDR1 SGHTA, CDR2 FQGNSA. CDR3 length: 16 amino acids. This chain's CDR3 is CASSLAGLADVNEQFF. The CDR3 DNA sequence: TGTGCCAGCAGCTTAGCCGGCCTAGCGGACGTCAATGAGCAGTTCTTC.

The chain has TRBV6-5 and TRBJ2-1; tentative D call: TRBD2 (5 bases). The germline CDR1 and CDR2 sequences are MNHEY and SVGAGI. V lost 6 bases to trimming and J lost 9 bases, with 9 bases between them. This CDR3 is 11 amino acids long. Here the CDR3 reads CASRRGGEQFF. DNA for the CDR3: TGTGCCAGCAGACGAGGAGGTGAGCAGTTCTTC.

V gene TRBV6-4 combines with J gene TRBJ2-3; D possibly uses TRBD1 or TRBD2 (5 bases each). Between the trimmed V and J ends, which lost 0 bases and 6 bases, there was a span of 10 bases. Germline assignment: CDR1 MRHNA and CDR2 SNTAGT. The CDR3 sequence is 14 residues long. CDR3 amino acids: CASSDSWGSDTQYF. The DNA for the CDR3 is TGTGCCAGCAGTGACTCGTGGGGGAGCGATACGCAGTATTTT.

Notes on this clonotype: Without the conserved terminal phenylalanine or tryptophan, this CDR3 likely stems from a read error. The chain uses TRBV6-2 or TRBV6-3 and TRBJ2-4; 7 bases match TRBD1. The J call may not be correct, given that the DNA end is closer to TRBJ2-7. CDR1 and CDR2 (germline): MNHEY, SVGEGT. The CDR3 has 14 amino acids. The CDR3 region is CASSRRDSNYEQYS. The CDR3 region has the DNA TGTGCCAGCAGCCGCCGGGACAGCAATTACGAGCAGTACTCC.

The rearrangement links TRBV5-1 to TRBJ2-2; 7 nucleotides line up with TRBD1. With V trimmed by 2 bases and J by 4 bases, 2 bases remained unmatched. CDR1 SGHRS and CDR2 YFSETQ come from the germline V gene. The CDR3 covers 14 residues. The CDR3 DNA reads as TGCGCCAGCAGCTTACAGGGGATCACCGGGGAGCTGTTTTTT. It translates to CASSLQGITGELFF.

The chain carries TRBV7-2 and TRBJ2-5, with D tentatively TRBD1 (5 bases). The V gene's germline CDR1 is SGHTA and CDR2 FQGNSA. V lost 1 base and J lost 0, with 12 bases in between. The CDR3 has 16 residues. In nucleotides, the CDR3 is TGTGCCAGCAGCTTAGACGCCAGGGCGTACCAAGAGACCCAGTACTTC. It encodes CASSLDARAYQETQYF.

In this sample, this clonotype turned up many times. V usage is TRBV11-2 and J usage is TRBJ2-5; D uncertain. This CDR3 is built from 12 residues. CDR1 and CDR2 from the germline V gene are SGHAT and FQNNGV. V lost 5 bases and J lost 8, with 12 bases in between. The CDR3 DNA follows: TGTGCCAGCAGCCTCCAACCTAACACCCAGTACTTC. Encoded protein: CASSLQPNTQYF.

The V call is TRBV4-3, the J call TRBJ1-1; 7 nucleotides align to TRBD1. Germline V lookup: CDR1 LGHNA, CDR2 YSLEER. V gave up 0 bases and J gave up 10 bases; unmatched junction bases: 5. This CDR3 is built from 13 residues. Here the CDR3 reads CASSQDRQGGAFF. CDR3 nucleotide sequence: TGCGCCAGCAGCCAAGATCGTCAGGGGGGAGCTTTCTTT.